One sample yielded the 11 T cell receptor beta chains listed below, sequenced in a study of T cell responses to AZD1222 COVID-19 vaccine. Repertoires were generated with immunoSEQ multiplex PCR, while TCRdb's copy carries only in-frame clones and drops some. The data contain 150,000 to 200,000 clones, 85% to 90% of them singletons. This specimen was peripheral blood, taken 28 days after the second AZD1222 dose. Every receptor here comes from an adult who received the AZD1222 COVID-19 vaccine.

This clone was seen more than once but under ten times. The CDR3 bases are TGCGCCAGCAGCCCACTCCTAGGGGGCCGGGGTGAAGCTTTCTTT. This translates into CASSPLLGGRGEAFF. The rearrangement joins TRBV5-1 to TRBJ1-1; 7 bases fit TRBD1. The CDR3 contains 15 residues. Germline assignment: CDR1 SGHRS and CDR2 YFSETQ. V lost 4 bases to trimming and J lost 7 bases; unmatched junction nucleotides: 13. The full variable domain, in which reference TRBV5-1 and TRBJ1-1 provide the parts outside the CDR3, is KAGVTQTPRYLIKTRGQQVTLSCSPISGHRSVSWYQQTPGQGLQFLFEYFSETQRNKGNFPGRFSGRQFSNSRSEMNVSTLELGDSALYLCASSPLLGGRGEAFFGQGTRLTVV.

This clone was observed a few times. The V call is TRBV5-5, the J call TRBJ1-2; D may be TRBD1 (5 bases). This CDR3 is built from 14 residues. Germline V gives CDR1 SGHKS, CDR2 YYEKEE (reference sequence). V was shortened by 1 base and J by 4 bases, with 11 bases between the two germline ends. DNA for the CDR3: TGTGCCAGCAGCTTGTTCGACAGAATCTATGGCTACACCTTC. Encoded protein: CASSLFDRIYGYTF.

The rearrangement uses TRBV19 and TRBJ1-4; D gene ambiguous. V was pared by 9 bases and J by 0 bases, with 8 bases between. This CDR3 is built from 13 residues. Germline values: CDR1 LNHDA, CDR2 SQIVND (reference sequence). The CDR3 loop is CASAWATNEKLFF. The CDR3 bases are TGTGCCAGCGCATGGGCAACTAATGAAAAACTGTTTTTT.

The chain carries TRBV5-1 and TRBJ2-5; D uncertain. The V end lost 6 bases, the J end lost 2 bases, and 14 bases lay between the germline ends. Germline-derived CDR1 and CDR2 are SGHRS and YFSETQ. The CDR3 totals 14 residues. CDR3 protein: CASKLAASQETQYF. DNA of the CDR3: TGCGCCAGCAAGTTGGCAGCGTCACAAGAGACCCAGTACTTC.

The CDR3 is CASSQGVFSDNSPLHF. The DNA of the CDR3 is TGTGCCAGCAGCCAAGGGGTTTTCAGCGATAATTCACCCCTCCACTTT. The rearrangement joins TRBV3-1 (or the pseudogene TRBV3-2) to TRBJ1-6; D gene unclear. The CDR3 has 16 residues. In germline, CDR1 is LGHDT, CDR2 YNNKEL (reference sequence). Trimming pared 1 base from V and 5 bases from J, leaving 12 bases between.

This clone came up once. The J gene is TRBJ1-5, the V gene TRBV4-1; D uncertain. This CDR3 contains 16 residues. Germline CDR1 is MGHRA and CDR2 is YSYEKL. V was cut by 6 bases and J by 3 bases, with 18 bases left in between. The CDR3: CASRLESGRPNQPQHF. CDR3 DNA: TGCGCCAGCAGACTAGAAAGCGGCAGGCCCAATCAGCCCCAGCATTTT.

This chain uses TRBV15 with TRBJ1-4; TRBD1 matches 9 bases. With 5 bases clipped from V and 4 bases from J, the junction kept 5 bases outside the gene matches. The germline V gene has CDR1 LNHNV and CDR2 YYDKDF (reference sequence). The CDR3 has 15 residues. CDR3 nucleotides: TGTGCCACCAGCTGGGGGGACAGGGATAATGAAAAACTGTTTTTT. Its protein product is CATSWGDRDNEKLFF.

The rearrangement uses TRBV4-1 and TRBJ1-2, with D tentatively TRBD1 (6 bases). Per germline, CDR1 MGHRA and CDR2 YSYEKL. This CDR3 is built from 14 residues. Trimming removed 6 bases at V and 3 bases at J, with 14 bases between. In nucleotides, the CDR3 is TGCGCCAGCAGTCCCGGGGGGGCCCACTATGGCTACACCTTC. Its translation: CASSPGGAHYGYTF.

The chain has TRBV7-3 and TRBJ2-7; D is uncertain. Germline V lookup: CDR1 SGHTA, CDR2 FQGTGA. The CDR3 is made up of 15 amino acids. V lost 0 bases, J lost 5 bases, and 14 bases lay in between. The CDR3 reads CASSLTGVGPNEQYF. The CDR3 DNA is TGTGCCAGCAGCTTAACTGGTGTCGGTCCTAACGAGCAGTACTTC.

The chain employs TRBV13 and TRBJ2-7; D ambiguous. Per the germline V gene, CDR1 is PRHDT and CDR2 is FYEKMQ (reference sequence). The CDR3 covers 15 residues. Deletions cut 0 bases from V and 2 bases from J, with 11 bases between. DNA for the CDR3: TGTGCCAGCAGCTTAGGCCGCCAGGCCCCCTACGAGCAGTACTTC. Translating it yields CASSLGRQAPYEQYF.

V and J are TRBV6-2 or TRBV6-3 and TRBJ2-5; 9 bases map to TRBD1. CDR3 length equals 13 residues. J lost 3 bases, V lost 5 bases, and 1 base had no gene match. Germline V lookup: CDR1 MNHEY, CDR2 SVGEGT. CDR3 DNA: TGTGCCAGCAGTAGGACAGGGGAAGAGACCCAGTACTTC. Protein: CASSRTGEETQYF.